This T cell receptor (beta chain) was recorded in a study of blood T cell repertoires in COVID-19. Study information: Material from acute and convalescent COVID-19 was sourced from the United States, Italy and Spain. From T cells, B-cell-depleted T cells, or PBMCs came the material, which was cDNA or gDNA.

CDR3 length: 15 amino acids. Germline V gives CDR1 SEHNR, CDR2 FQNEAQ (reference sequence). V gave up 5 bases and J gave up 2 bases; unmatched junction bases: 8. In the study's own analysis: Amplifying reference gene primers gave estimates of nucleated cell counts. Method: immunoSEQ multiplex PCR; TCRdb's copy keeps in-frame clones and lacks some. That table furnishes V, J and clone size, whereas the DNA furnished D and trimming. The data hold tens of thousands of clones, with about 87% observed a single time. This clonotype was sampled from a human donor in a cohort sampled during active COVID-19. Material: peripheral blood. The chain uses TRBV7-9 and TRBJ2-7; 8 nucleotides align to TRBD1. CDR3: CASSRQGILAYEQYF. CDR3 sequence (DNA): TGTGCCAGCAGCCGACAGGGGATTCTCGCCTACGAGCAGTACTTC. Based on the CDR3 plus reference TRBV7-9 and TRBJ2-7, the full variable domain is DTGVSQNPRHKITKRGQNVTFRCDPISEHNRLYWYRQTLGQGPEFLTYFQNEAQLEKSRLLSDRFSAERPKGSFSTLEIQRTEQGDSAMYLCASSRQGILAYEQYFGPGTRLTVT.